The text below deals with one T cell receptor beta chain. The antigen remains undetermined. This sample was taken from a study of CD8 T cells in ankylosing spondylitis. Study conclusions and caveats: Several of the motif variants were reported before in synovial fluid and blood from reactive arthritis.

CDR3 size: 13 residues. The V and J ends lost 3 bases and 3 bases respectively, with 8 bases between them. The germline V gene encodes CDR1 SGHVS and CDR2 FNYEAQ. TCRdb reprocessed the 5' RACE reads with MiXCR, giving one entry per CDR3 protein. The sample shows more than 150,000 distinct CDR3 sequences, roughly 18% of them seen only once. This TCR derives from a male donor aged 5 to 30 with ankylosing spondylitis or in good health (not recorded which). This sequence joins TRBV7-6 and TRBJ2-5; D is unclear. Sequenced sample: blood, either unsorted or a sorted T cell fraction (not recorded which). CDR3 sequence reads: CASSFGPKETQYF. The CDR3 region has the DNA TGTGCCAGCAGCTTTGGACCGAAAGAGACCCAGTACTTC.